The 25 T cell receptor beta chains below come from one sample, sequenced in a study of T cells after yellow fever vaccination. TCRdb re-derived calls from the 5' RACE reads in MiXCR, one entry per CDR3 protein. The sample lists about 260,000 distinct CDR3 sequences; 3.6% were seen once. The sample was PBMCs, taken 15 days after the yellow fever booster vaccination. Receptors were obtained from a man between 18 and 29 years old who received the YFV17D yellow fever vaccine.

In its sample, this clonotype was seen many times. The chain employs TRBV6-1 and TRBJ1-1, with D uncertain. The CDR3 loop spans 12 amino acids. Looked up from germline, CDR1 is MNHNS and CDR2 is SASEGT. Trimming pared 6 bases from V and 3 bases from J, leaving 8 bases between. CDR3 residues: CASRPPDTEAFF. The CDR3 DNA reads as TGTGCCAGCAGGCCCCCCGACACTGAAGCTTTCTTT.

This clonotype was counted at least ten times. The V gene is TRBV9, the J gene TRBJ2-1; D unclear. Germline lookup yields CDR1 SGDLS and CDR2 YYNGEE. The V and J ends lost 2 bases and 10 bases respectively, with 10 bases between them. This CDR3 is built from 12 residues. The CDR3 loop reads CASSVRTGEQFF. In nucleotides, the CDR3 is TGTGCCAGCAGCGTTCGGACCGGAGAGCAGTTCTTC. The whole variable domain, filled in from reference TRBV9 and TRBJ2-1, reads DSGVTQTPKHLITATGQRVTLRCSPRSGDLSVYWYQQSLDQGLQFLIQYYNGEERAKGNILERFSAQQFPDLHSELNLSSLELGDSALYFCASSVRTGEQFFGPGTRLTVL.

The gene calls are TRBV19 and TRBJ2-2; D may be TRBD1 (5 bases). This CDR3 contains 13 residues. Germline-derived CDR1 and CDR2 are LNHDA and SQIVND (reference sequence). Trimming left V 6 bases short and J 9 bases short, with 14 bases between. CDR3 DNA sequence: TGTGCCAGTAGCACAGGTGGGCATCGGGAGCTGTTTTTT. The encoded protein is CASSTGGHRELFF.

This clonotype was picked up many times. The gene calls are TRBV7-2 and TRBJ2-3; a possible D gene is TRBD1 (6 bases). This CDR3 has 14 amino acids. CDR1 and CDR2 from the germline V gene are SGHTA and FQGNSA. Trimming shortened V by 6 bases and J by 2 bases, and 12 bases separated the two germline ends. The DNA of the CDR3 is TGTGCCAGCAGTCGTAACAGGGCCACAGATACGCAGTATTTT. It specifies CASSRNRATDTQYF.

This clonotype was counted ten times or more. The gene calls are TRBV19 and TRBJ1-5; the D is unclear. CDR3 length: 13 amino acids. Trimming shortened V by 4 bases and J by 5 bases, and 9 bases separated the two germline ends. Per the germline V gene, CDR1 is LNHDA and CDR2 is SQIVND (reference sequence). The CDR3 region is CASSNVAYQPQHF. The CDR3 region has the DNA TGTGCCAGTAGTAACGTTGCTTATCAGCCCCAGCATTTT.

This clonotype has a count of ten or more. V and J are TRBV7-2 and TRBJ2-7; D remains ambiguous. CDR3 size: 15 residues. V shed 0 bases and J shed 6 bases, with 15 bases lying between them. Per the germline V gene, CDR1 is SGHTA and CDR2 is FQGNSA. Written as DNA, the CDR3 is TGTGCCAGCAGCTTAGCCCAGACTCTAACGGGCGAGCAGTACTTC. As protein: CASSLAQTLTGEQYF.

The chain combines TRBV7-2 with TRBJ2-5, with no clear D. Germline V gene lookup returns CDR1 SGHTA and CDR2 FQGNSA. The V end was cut by 2 bases, the J end by 5 bases, with 9 bases between. The CDR3 consists of 13 residues. This CDR3 is CASSLPRTETQYF. The CDR3, as DNA: TGTGCCAGCAGCTTACCGCGGACGGAGACCCAGTACTTC.

Turning to this clonotype: With a much larger clone just one base away, this may be a read error. The CDR3 loop is CASSQDEVLASTEAFF. The CDR3 coding sequence is TGCGCCAGCAGCCAAGATGAGGTGCTAGCGAGCACTGAAGCTTTCTTT. The J gene is TRBJ1-1, the V gene TRBV4-1; D remains ambiguous. V gave up 0 bases and J gave up 4 bases, with 15 bases separating them. From germline, CDR1 is MGHRA and CDR2 YSYEKL. This CDR3 spans 16 amino acids.

This clonotype showed up many times. V and J are TRBV20-1 and TRBJ2-7; 7 bases agree with TRBD2. After removal of 5 bases from V and 5 bases from J, the junction contained 9 bases not matched to a gene. The CDR3 extends over 13 amino acids. From germline, CDR1 is DFQATT and CDR2 SNEGSKA (reference sequence). The CDR3 sequence: CSARLGGLDEQYF. Here the CDR3 DNA reads TGCAGTGCTCGTCTGGGAGGGCTCGACGAGCAGTACTTC.

This clonotype was seen many times. The chain combines TRBV15 with TRBJ1-5; tentative D call: TRBD1 (5 bases). V was trimmed by 1 base and J by 1 base, leaving 23 bases between them. The CDR3 is 20 residues long. In germline, CDR1 is LNHNV, CDR2 YYDKDF (reference sequence). CDR3: CATSRVRVPRGGESNQPQHF. The CDR3 DNA follows: TGTGCCACCAGCAGAGTGCGGGTACCCCGGGGGGGGGAAAGCAATCAGCCCCAGCATTTT.

This clonotype was seen at least ten times. The chain is built from TRBV3-1 and TRBJ2-5; TRBD2 is a possible D gene (5 bases). V was pared by 0 bases and J by 2 bases, with 7 bases between. Germline CDR1 reads LGHDT; CDR2 reads YNNKEL (reference sequence). The CDR3 consists of 14 residues. The CDR3 loop is CASSQDSGQETQYF. The CDR3 DNA reads as TGTGCCAGCAGCCAAGATTCGGGGCAAGAGACCCAGTACTTC.

The V and J genes are TRBV10-3 and TRBJ2-7, with TRBD1 identical over 9 bases. The junction had 4 bases not matched to a gene; V was cut back by 2 bases and J by 5 bases. The CDR3 loop spans 14 amino acids. Germline CDR1 and CDR2: ENHRY and SYGVKD. The CDR3 here is CAISEDRGYNEQYF. The CDR3 DNA reads TGTGCCATCAGTGAGGACAGGGGGTACAACGAGCAGTACTTC.

This chain joins TRBV6-6 and TRBJ2-1, with 13 bases identical to TRBD2. Per the germline V gene, CDR1 is MNHNY and CDR2 is SVGAGI (reference sequence). The CDR3 has 18 residues. Trimming at V came to 5 bases and at J to 2 bases, leaving 9 bases not matched to a gene. The CDR3 here is CASSRPRTSGGTYNEQFF. DNA for the CDR3: TGTGCCAGCAGTCGCCCTCGGACTAGCGGGGGAACCTACAATGAGCAGTTCTTC.

This clonotype was found many times. The rearrangement uses TRBV28 and TRBJ1-2; D possibly corresponds to TRBD1 (6 bases). CDR3 length: 14 residues. Between the trimmed V and J ends, which lost 3 bases and 5 bases, there was a span of 13 bases. Per the germline V gene, CDR1 is MDHEN and CDR2 is SYDVKM. CDR3 sequence reads: CASSFGAGAYGYTF. The DNA of the CDR3 is TGTGCCAGCAGTTTTGGGGCAGGGGCTTATGGCTACACCTTC.

This clonotype was found many times. The rearrangement uses TRBV29-1 and TRBJ2-5, with D possibly being TRBD2 (5 bases). The germline V gene encodes CDR1 SQVTM and CDR2 ANQGSEA. The CDR3 sequence is 12 residues long. The V gene lost 5 bases and the J gene lost 4 bases, with 11 bases spanning the gap. The CDR3 DNA reads as TGCAGCGTTATTCCCGCGGGAGAGACCCAGTACTTC. Translation: CSVIPAGETQYF. Full variable domain (missing parts from reference TRBV29-1 and TRBJ2-5): SAVISQKPSRDICQRGTSLTIQCQVDSQVTMMFWYRQQPGQSLTLIATANQGSEATYESGFVIDKFPISRPNLTFSTLTVSNMSPEDSSIYLCSVIPAGETQYFGPGTRLLVL.

This clonotype appeared many times. V gene TRBV4-3 combines with J gene TRBJ1-2; 9 positions match TRBD1. The J segment lost 6 bases and the V segment lost 0 bases, leaving 11 bases of the junction unmatched. In germline, CDR1 is LGHNA, CDR2 YSLEER. CDR3 length: 17 residues. The chain's CDR3 is CASSQDLRDRVIHGYTF. In DNA form, the CDR3 reads TGCGCCAGCAGCCAAGATTTGAGGGACAGGGTAATACATGGCTACACCTTC.

Regarding this clonotype: A single base separates this from a much larger clone, so it may be a read error. The rearrangement links TRBV7-3 to TRBJ2-5, with D unresolved. This CDR3 comprises 14 residues. Trimming shortened V by 1 base and J by 5 bases, and 11 bases separated the two germline ends. CDR1 and CDR2 (germline): SGHTA, FQGTGA. CDR3 nucleotide sequence: TGTGCCAGCAGCTTAAACGGGTTCGGGGAGACCCAGTACTTC. Protein: CASSLNGFGETQYF.

Here the CDR3 DNA reads TGTGCCAGCACCCCGGACAGGAACAATGAGCAGTTCTTC. Translating it yields CASTPDRNNEQFF. V gene TRBV7-2 combines with J gene TRBJ2-1; TRBD1 agrees at 7 bases. Germline CDR1 and CDR2: SGHTA and FQGNSA. V dropped 7 bases and J dropped 5; count of bases not matched to a gene: 5. The CDR3 totals 13 residues.

The sample holds many counts of this clonotype. This chain connects TRBV15 to TRBJ1-2; D is ambiguous. The CDR3 sequence is 15 residues long. Germline V gives CDR1 LNHNV, CDR2 YYDKDF (reference sequence). V was pared by 0 bases and J by 4 bases, with 12 bases between. The CDR3 region has the DNA TGTGCCACCAGCAGAGATCTCTCGGGATTCTATGGCTACACCTTC. Its translation is CATSRDLSGFYGYTF.

This clonotype was counted many times. The chain has TRBV11-2 and TRBJ2-7, with a possible D match to TRBD2 (5 bases). The CDR3 length is 15 residues. V was shortened by 3 bases and J by 10 bases, with 22 bases between the two germline ends. The V gene's germline CDR1 is SGHAT and CDR2 FQNNGV. The CDR3, as DNA: TGTGCCAGCAGCTTTCGCGGAGGCATGATTTTTCAACAGTACTTC. Protein product: CASSFRGGMIFQQYF.

This clonotype was recorded at least ten times. This chain uses TRBV6-6 with TRBJ2-7; perhaps TRBD1 as D (6 bases). The CDR3 loop spans 13 amino acids. Germline loops: CDR1 MNHNY, CDR2 SVGAGI (reference sequence). V was cut by 4 bases and J by 2 bases, with 9 bases left in between. CDR3 sequence reads: CASSSYRAYEQYV. CDR3 DNA: TGTGCCAGCAGTTCATACAGGGCCTACGAGCAGTACGTC.

This clonotype was seen many times. The J gene is TRBJ2-1, the V gene TRBV7-3; 7 nucleotides line up with TRBD2. Looked up from germline, CDR1 is SGHTA and CDR2 is FQGTGA. CDR3 length: 15 residues. The V gene end was trimmed by 5 bases and the J gene end by 9 bases; junction bases not matched to a gene: 13. The CDR3, as DNA: TGTGCCAGCAGCCCTAGGGCGGCGGGGGTAAGTGAGCAGTTCTTC. Encoded protein: CASSPRAAGVSEQFF.

This clonotype was seen at least ten times. This chain connects TRBV6-2 or TRBV6-3 to TRBJ2-1, with TRBD1 identical over 8 bases. The CDR3 length is 15 residues. Per germline, CDR1 MNHEY and CDR2 SVGEGT. With V trimmed by 2 bases and J by 4 bases, 4 bases remained unmatched. The CDR3 DNA follows: TGTGCCAGCAGTTACCCTGGGACAGGTTACAATGAGCAGTTCTTC. It is translated as CASSYPGTGYNEQFF.

This clonotype has at least ten counts. The chain couples TRBV15 to TRBJ2-3; unclear D gene. From germline, CDR1 is LNHNV and CDR2 YYDKDF (reference sequence). The V gene lost 4 bases and the J gene lost 11 bases, with 16 bases spanning the gap. CDR3 length: 13 residues. The CDR3 DNA reads TGTGCCACCAGCAATTACGGCACCCCTAGGCAGTATTTT. The encoded protein is CATSNYGTPRQYF.

This rearrangement joins TRBV3-1 to TRBJ1-2; 8 bases agree with TRBD1. Germline CDR1 reads LGHDT; CDR2 reads YNNKEL (reference sequence). The J segment lost 6 bases and the V segment lost 2 bases, leaving 8 bases of the junction unmatched. CDR3 size: 15 residues. CDR3 sequence: CASSQRGQENNGYTF. Written as DNA, the CDR3 is TGTGCCAGCAGCCAACGGGGACAGGAAAACAATGGCTACACCTTC. Drawing the rest from reference TRBV3-1 and TRBJ1-2, the complete variable domain is DTAVSQTPKYLVTQMGNDKSIKCEQNLGHDTMYWYKQDSKKFLKIMFSYNNKELIINETVPNRFSPKSPDKAHLNLHINSLELGDSAVYFCASSQRGQENNGYTFGSGTRLTVV.